Listed below are T cell receptor beta chains from one sample, sequenced in a study of T cells after yellow fever vaccination. Using its own MiXCR run on the 5' RACE reads, TCRdb lists one record per CDR3 protein. Found here are approximately 250,000 distinct CDR3 sequences, approximately 5.2% of them singletons; the top ten hold 2.5% to 4%. Sequencing used CD4+ T cells sorted from PBMCs, obtained on the day of the yellow fever booster vaccination. Receptor source: a man aged 18 to 29 who received the YFV17D yellow fever vaccine. Each CDR3 is given with its conserved first and last residue. D genes are given only for firm matches. The listing skips clone size in some rows; elsewhere it reads once, few, many or a size class.

J gene | clone size | D gene | V gene | CDR3 protein | CDR3 DNA
TRBJ2-6 | few | - | TRBV28 | CASSFVSRANVLTF | TGTGCCAGCAGTTTCGTTTCACGGGCCAACGTCCTGACTTTC
TRBJ2-1 | many | - | TRBV18 | CASSIMDGPLYNEQFF | TGTGCCAGCTCAATCATGGACGGACCCCTCTACAATGAGCAGTTCTTC
TRBJ2-2 | many | - | TRBV3-1 | CASSQVRGTNTGELFF | TGTGCCAGCAGCCAAGTGCGGGGAACGAACACCGGGGAGCTGTTTTTT
TRBJ1-5 | - | - | TRBV7-9 | CASSLSGGYVQPQHF | TGTGCCAGCAGCTTAAGTGGGGGCTATGTCCAGCCCCAGCATTTT
TRBJ2-3 | - | - | TRBV13 | CASSSRWKGPDTQYF | TGTGCCAGCAGCTCCCGATGGAAGGGCCCAGATACGCAGTATTTT
TRBJ1-3 | many | - | TRBV29-1 | CSAAGSYSGNTIYF | TGCAGCGCTGCGGGGTCCTACTCTGGAAACACCATATATTTT
TRBJ2-6 | few | - | TRBV5-1 | CASSLADGANVLTF | TGCGCCAGCAGCTTGGCGGATGGGGCCAACGTCCTGACTTTC
TRBJ2-7 | many | TRBD1 | TRBV5-6 | CAFRRQGQSYEQYF | TGTGCCTTCCGGCGACAGGGGCAGTCCTACGAGCAGTACTTC
TRBJ2-5 | many | TRBD1 | TRBV5-1 | CASSHDRGWKTQYF | TGCGCCAGCAGCCACGACAGGGGATGGAAGACCCAGTACTTC
TRBJ2-1 | many | TRBD1 | TRBV5-1 | CASSLAVRQGLGNEQFF | TGCGCCAGCAGCTTGGCAGTAAGACAGGGGTTGGGCAATGAGCAGTTCTTC
TRBJ2-3 | many | - | TRBV5-1 | CASSVSSTDTQYF | TGCGCCAGCAGCGTCTCTAGCACAGATACGCAGTATTTT
TRBJ2-5 | few | TRBD2 | TRBV7-2 | CASSPTSGVETQYF | TGTGCCAGCAGTCCGACTAGCGGGGTTGAGACCCAGTACTTC
TRBJ2-3 | - | TRBD1 | TRBV12-3/TRBV12-4 | CASRRPGQGTDTQYF | TGTGCCAGCAGGCGACCGGGACAGGGCACAGATACGCAGTATTTT
TRBJ1-1 | few | - | TRBV7-2 | CASSLGEGRRAFF | TGTGCCAGCAGCTTAGGTGAGGGACGGAGGGCTTTCTTT
TRBJ2-3 | few | - | TRBV9 | CASSVSPDTQYF | TGTGCCAGCAGCGTATCCCCAGATACGCAGTATTTT
TRBJ2-7 | - | TRBD1 | TRBV20-1 | CSAYRTGGGEQYF | TGCAGTGCTTACAGGACAGGGGGCGGCGAGCAGTACTTC
TRBJ1-2 | - | TRBD1 | TRBV6-6 | CASSYRDSYGYTF | TGTGCCAGCAGTTACCGGGACAGCTATGGCTACACCTTC
TRBJ2-1 | many | TRBD2 | TRBV10-2 | CASSVFPASGGAGGNEQFF | TGCGCCAGCAGTGTCTTCCCGGCTAGCGGGGGGGCAGGCGGTAATGAGCAGTTCTTC
TRBJ2-1 | - | - | TRBV5-1 | CASSLAPGGYDQFF | TGCGCCAGCAGCTTGGCCCCGGGCGGTTACGATCAGTTCTTC
TRBJ2-5 | few | - | TRBV7-6 | CASSSIHQETQYF | TGTGCCAGCAGCTCAATCCATCAGGAGACCCAGTACTTC
TRBJ1-2 | - | - | TRBV18 | CASSPQGGGYTF | TGTGCCAGCTCACCACAGGGCGGTGGCTACACCTTC
TRBJ2-5 | many | TRBD1 | TRBV12-3/TRBV12-4 | CASSLRGLQETQYF | TGTGCCAGCAGCCTCAGGGGGCTCCAAGAGACCCAGTACTTC
TRBJ2-2 | many | - | TRBV30 | CAWSEHRTGELFF | TGTGCCTGGAGTGAACACCGGACCGGGGAGCTGTTTTTT
TRBJ2-3 | few | - | TRBV6-5 | CASSPVSYTDTQYF | TGTGCCAGCAGTCCGGTCTCGTACACAGATACGCAGTATTTT
TRBJ2-3 | many | - | TRBV6-1 | CASTPTLTTDTQYF | TGTGCCAGCACCCCGACCCTTACCACAGATACGCAGTATTTT
TRBJ1-3 | - | TRBD1 | TRBV6-5 | CASKTRGTGNTIYF | TGTGCCAGCAAAACCAGGGGGACCGGAAACACCATATATTTT
TRBJ2-2 | few | TRBD2 | TRBV3-1 | CASSQRGGGELFF | TGTGCCAGCAGCCAGCGGGGGGGCGGGGAGCTGTTTTTT
TRBJ1-6 | - | TRBD1 | TRBV7-3 | CASRDRGVLSPLHF | TGTGCCAGCAGGGACAGGGGAGTGCTATCACCCCTCCACTTT
TRBJ2-5 | many | - | TRBV5-1 | CASSQGPSDETQYF | TGCGCCAGCAGCCAGGGACCCTCCGATGAGACCCAGTACTTC
TRBJ1-3 | - | TRBD1 | TRBV10-2 | CASRSGTGGLSGGNTIYF | TGCGCCAGCAGGTCCGGGACAGGGGGCCTCTCGGGTGGAAACACCATATATTTT
TRBJ2-3 | - | - | TRBV5-1 | CASSLGGRTEDTQYF | TGCGCCAGCAGCTTGGGCGGCCGGACAGAAGATACGCAGTATTTT